These 27 T cell receptor beta chains originate from one sample sequenced in a study of cytomegalovirus exposure and HLA in healthy donors. The PCR used 60 Vbeta and 13 Jbeta primers. Measured with immunoSEQ multiplex PCR; TCRdb has only the in-frame clones, and not every one. The table lists 90,000 to 100,000 clones, approximately 72% of them singletons. Sequences were obtained from PBMCs. These receptors were obtained from a man between 35 and 55 years old in good health and CMV-seropositive.

The V and J genes are TRBV7-9 and TRBJ2-1; no reliable D call. The germline V gene encodes CDR1 SEHNR and CDR2 FQNEAQ (reference sequence). The ends were cut back, 2 bases at V and 5 bases at J, with 10 bases in the middle. The CDR3 contains 14 residues. As DNA, the CDR3 is TGTGCCAGCAGCTTACCCGACTTCCACAATGAGCAGTTCTTC. Its translation is CASSLPDFHNEQFF.

V usage is TRBV7-8 and J usage is TRBJ2-5; 15 bases are shared with TRBD2. CDR3 size: 15 residues. Germline loops: CDR1 SGHVS, CDR2 FQNEAQ. J lost 5 bases, V lost 5 bases, and 3 bases had no gene match. CDR3 coding DNA: TGTGCCAGCAGCCCCGGGACTAGCGGGAGGGAGACCCAGTACTTC. It encodes CASSPGTSGRETQYF.

V is TRBV7-9 and J is TRBJ1-1; D is uncertain. Trimming shortened V by 5 bases and J by 6 bases, and 4 bases separated the two germline ends. CDR1 and CDR2 (germline): SEHNR, FQNEAQ (reference sequence). The CDR3 has 10 residues. The CDR3 reads CASSRAEAFF. The CDR3 bases are TGTGCCAGCAGCCGCGCTGAAGCTTTCTTT.

The chain recombines TRBV5-8 with TRBJ2-5; TRBD2 aligns across 7 bases. The CDR3 runs to 15 residues. CDR1 is SGHTS, CDR2 YDEGEE, per germline. The ends lost 4 bases at V and 4 bases at J; junction bases unmatched: 10. CDR3 in DNA: TGTGCCAGCAGCGCGGCAGTGACGGGGGGAGAGACCCAGTACTTC. This encodes CASSAAVTGGETQYF.

V is TRBV7-9 and J is TRBJ2-3; TRBD2 might be the D (5 bases). V shed 1 base and J shed 6 bases, with 8 bases lying between them. The CDR3 sequence is 13 residues long. The germline CDR1 and CDR2 sequences are SEHNR and FQNEAQ (reference sequence). DNA for the CDR3: TGTGCCAGCAGCTTAGAGAGGGTGGATACGCAGTATTTT. Protein product: CASSLERVDTQYF.

This chain uses TRBV4-2 with TRBJ2-3, with D possibly TRBD2 on 5 matching bases. Trimming took 0 bases from V and 1 from J, leaving 11 bases between them. Germline V CDR1 and CDR2: LGHNA, YNFKEQ. The CDR3 runs to 16 residues. The CDR3 here is CASSQDLASGTDTQYF. CDR3 bases: TGTGCCAGCAGCCAAGATTTAGCGAGCGGCACAGATACGCAGTATTTT.

The genes are TRBV6-6 and TRBJ2-5; 10 bases align to TRBD2. Trimming cost V 10 bases and J 5 bases; bases outside gene matches: 10. This CDR3 spans 14 amino acids. Looked up from germline, CDR1 is MNHNY and CDR2 is SVGAGI (reference sequence). The CDR3 DNA sequence: TGTGCCACAAGACGTCTAGCGGGAGCGGAGACCCAGTACTTC. Protein: CATRRLAGAETQYF.

The V and J genes are TRBV9 and TRBJ1-4, with 9 bases that match TRBD1. This CDR3 spans 17 amino acids. CDR1 is SGDLS and CDR2 is YYNGEE in the germline V gene. Trimming removed 0 bases from V and 6 bases from J; junction bases left unmatched: 9. CDR3 residues: CASSVGGTGRIHEKLFF. CDR3 nucleotides: TGTGCCAGCAGCGTAGGTGGGACAGGGCGAATACATGAAAAACTGTTTTTT.

The chain is built from TRBV19 and TRBJ2-3; TRBD2 might be the D (5 bases). Germline V gene lookup returns CDR1 LNHDA and CDR2 SQIVND (reference sequence). This CDR3 is 16 amino acids long. V shed 5 bases and J shed 3 bases, with 18 bases lying between them. CDR3 nucleotide sequence: TGTGCCAGTAGTTCCCAGAGAGCGGTTTTAACAGATACGCAGTATTTT. The encoded protein is CASSSQRAVLTDTQYF.

The CDR3 region has the DNA TGCGCCAGCAGTGAGTCGAGGGGGAAGAGCTCCTACGAGCAGTACTTC. Its protein is CASSESRGKSSYEQYF. The V and J genes are TRBV10-2 and TRBJ2-7, with D maybe TRBD1 (6 bases). V shed 0 bases and J shed 0 bases, with 12 bases lying between them. This CDR3 is 16 amino acids long. CDR1 and CDR2 (germline): WSHSY, SAAADI.

In its sample, this clone was seen a few times. This sequence joins TRBV5-1 and TRBJ2-1; 7 nucleotides agree with TRBD1. The V gene's germline CDR1 is SGHRS and CDR2 YFSETQ. The length of the CDR3 is 20 residues. V dropped 5 bases and J dropped 5; count of bases not matched to a gene: 25. Written as DNA, the CDR3 is TGCGCCAGCAGTCGGTCCCTAGGGGGCGCGGTGGCTCCAAAAGACAATGAGCAGTTCTTC. This codes for CASSRSLGGAVAPKDNEQFF.

The sample holds a few counts of this clone. The rearrangement uses TRBV5-6 and TRBJ1-5; D gene uncertain. Trimming pared 1 base from V and 2 bases from J, leaving 13 bases between. Per the germline V gene, CDR1 is SGHDT and CDR2 is YYEEEE. The CDR3 is 16 amino acids. CDR3 sequence: CASSLYGSFGNQPQHF. In DNA, the CDR3 is TGTGCCAGCAGCTTGTATGGCAGTTTTGGCAATCAGCCCCAGCATTTT.

The chain employs TRBV4-2 and TRBJ2-5, with TRBD1 matching 7 bases. Germline V gives CDR1 LGHNA, CDR2 YNFKEQ. J lost 3 bases, V lost 3 bases, and 7 bases had no gene match. CDR3 length: 15 amino acids. CDR3 in DNA: TGTGCCAGCAGCCACACCGGGACAGAAAAAGAGACCCAGTACTTC. Its protein product is CASSHTGTEKETQYF.

The V gene is TRBV29-1, the J gene TRBJ2-7; 12 nucleotides agree with TRBD2. The CDR3 has 14 amino acids. CDR1 is SQVTM and CDR2 is ANQGSEA in the germline V gene. Trimming took 5 bases from V and 3 from J; bases not matched to a gene: 5. The CDR3 reads CSVRLAGGDYEQYF. The CDR3 coding sequence is TGCAGCGTTAGGCTAGCGGGAGGGGACTACGAGCAGTACTTC.

The J gene is TRBJ2-7, the V gene TRBV6-5; TRBD2 aligns across 11 bases. The germline V gene has CDR1 MNHEY and CDR2 SVGAGI. The CDR3 has 14 amino acids. The ends lost 6 bases at V and 5 bases at J; junction bases unmatched: 6. CDR3 loop: CASRIAGGPHEQYF. The CDR3, as DNA: TGTGCCAGCAGGATAGCGGGAGGGCCTCACGAGCAGTACTTC.

The chain links TRBV28 to TRBJ1-6; 9 bases match TRBD1. Germline V gene data show CDR1 as MDHEN and CDR2 as SYDVKM. The junction had 7 bases not matched to a gene; V was cut back by 5 bases and J by 5 bases. CDR3 size: 16 residues. The CDR3 nucleotides read TGTGCCAGCAGTCCGGGGACAGGGATCCATAATTCACCCCTCCACTTT. It yields the protein CASSPGTGIHNSPLHF.

V gene TRBV19 combines with J gene TRBJ2-7; maybe TRBD2 (5 bases). Trimming took 1 base from V and 2 from J, leaving 12 bases between them. The CDR3 runs 15 residues. Germline CDR1 LNHDA, CDR2 SQIVND (reference sequence). Written as DNA, the CDR3 is TGTGCCAGTAGTATAGGTGGAGCGGATCCCTACGAGCAGTACTTC. It translates to CASSIGGADPYEQYF.

The V and J genes are TRBV19 and TRBJ1-1; 7 nucleotides agree with TRBD1. The V gene's germline CDR1 is LNHDA and CDR2 SQIVND (reference sequence). This CDR3 has 14 residues. Unmatched junction bases numbered 7, after V lost 2 bases and J lost 7 bases. The chain's CDR3 is CASSISAGGYEAFF. DNA of the CDR3: TGTGCCAGTAGTATATCGGCAGGGGGATATGAAGCTTTCTTT.

V usage is TRBV5-1 and J usage is TRBJ2-1; 11 bases map to TRBD1. V lost 6 bases, J lost 8 bases, and 10 bases stayed unmatched. Germline V gene sequence: CDR1 SGHRS, CDR2 YFSETQ. This CDR3 is built from 15 residues. The CDR3 DNA sequence: TGCGCCAGCACCCATGGGACAGGGGGGCATGATGAGCAGTTCTTC. Amino acid sequence: CASTHGTGGHDEQFF.

CDR3 residues: CASSPRDSEKLFF. CDR3 sequence (DNA): TGTGCCAGCTCACCTCGGGACAGTGAAAAACTGTTTTTT. J is TRBJ1-4 and V is TRBV18; 7 positions match TRBD1. Germline CDR1 reads KGHSH; CDR2 reads LQKENI. The V and J ends lost 3 bases and 7 bases, in that order; junction bases with no gene match: 2. This CDR3 spans 13 amino acids.

This clone was seen just once. The chain has TRBV27 and TRBJ2-5; 8 nucleotides line up with TRBD1. The J call is uncertain, as TRBJ2-7 better fits the DNA end. Germline values: CDR1 MNHEY, CDR2 SMNVEV (reference sequence). The CDR3 has 16 amino acids. The chain's CDR3 is CASSPTPGGANYEQYF. CDR3 DNA sequence: TGTGCCAGCAGTCCCACCCCAGGGGGCGCAAATTACGAGCAGTACTTC.

This clone was seen just once. V and J are TRBV5-1 and TRBJ2-1; TRBD2 agrees at 11 bases. Looked up from germline, CDR1 is SGHRS and CDR2 is YFSETQ. V trimming: 0 bases; J trimming: 9 bases; junction bases outside the gene matches: 5. The CDR3 covers 15 residues. This chain's CDR3 is CASSLGLAGGTEQFF. CDR3 in DNA: TGCGCCAGCAGCTTGGGCCTAGCGGGGGGTACTGAGCAGTTCTTC.

Only one count was recorded for this clone. CDR3: CASSPEGQGNTEAFF. CDR3 bases: TGCGCCAGCAGCCCAGAAGGACAGGGTAACACTGAAGCTTTCTTT. This chain connects TRBV5-1 to TRBJ1-1; TRBD1 agrees at 8 bases. Looked up from germline, CDR1 is SGHRS and CDR2 is YFSETQ. The trim removed 4 bases at V and 2 bases at J, leaving 7 bases unmatched. The CDR3 runs 15 residues.

The chain recombines TRBV7-2 with TRBJ1-3; 7 bases line up with TRBD1. This CDR3 region has 11 residues. V lost 6 bases, J lost 10 bases, and 3 bases stayed unmatched. Germline lookup yields CDR1 SGHTA and CDR2 FQGNSA. The DNA of the CDR3 is TGTGCCAGCAGTAGGGACAGTACCATATATTTT. It specifies CASSRDSTIYF.

The chain uses TRBV14 and TRBJ2-3; D remains unclear. The germline V gene encodes CDR1 SGHDN and CDR2 FVKESK. V dropped 3 bases and J dropped 7 bases, with 14 bases sitting between them. The CDR3 contains 14 residues. This CDR3 is CASSQEWASNTQYF. DNA of the CDR3: TGTGCCAGCAGCCAGGAATGGGCGTCTAATACGCAGTATTTT.

The chain has TRBV2 and TRBJ2-5; tentatively, D is TRBD2 (5 bases). Germline-derived CDR1 and CDR2 are SNHLY and FYNNEI. V lost 11 bases, J lost 5 bases, and 18 bases lay in between. The CDR3 is 13 amino acids. In DNA, the CDR3 is TGTGCCGCCTCGAAGGAGGTCGGGGAGACCCAGTACTTC. Its protein is CAASKEVGETQYF. The full variable domain, with the rest looked up from reference TRBV2 and TRBJ2-5, is EPEVTQTPSHQVTQMGQEVILRCVPISNHLYFYWYRQILGQKVEFLVSFYNNEISEKSEIFDDQFSVERPDGSNFTLKIRSTKLEDSAMYFCAASKEVGETQYFGPGTRLLVL.

V usage is TRBV2 and J usage is TRBJ2-7, with a tentative D call TRBD1 (6 bases). Per germline, CDR1 SNHLY and CDR2 FYNNEI. V was pared by 7 bases and J by 2 bases, with 15 bases between. The length of the CDR3 is 14 residues. The CDR3 sequence: CASKRQEEAYEQYF. DNA of the CDR3: TGTGCCAGCAAGAGACAGGAGGAAGCCTACGAGCAGTACTTC.